One T cell receptor beta chain is described in this entry. TCRdb re-derived calls from the 5' RACE reads in MiXCR, one entry per CDR3 protein. The repertoire holds about 660,000 distinct CDR3 sequences, with 8.5% to 9.5% as singletons. This entry comes from a study of identical twins. CDR3 length: 13 amino acids. Germline CDR1 and CDR2: ENHRY and SYGVKD. The V gene end was trimmed by 10 bases and the J gene end by 2 bases; junction bases not matched to a gene: 8. These data were also reused for a study on yellow fever vaccine responses in identical twins.

The chain couples TRBV10-3 to TRBJ2-7; TRBD1 agrees at 7 bases. Sequencing used PBMCs. The receptor comes from a woman under 30 in good health. CDR3 DNA sequence: TGTGCCAGCGGACAGGATTTAGCCTACGAGCAGTACTTC. Translating gives CASGQDLAYEQYF.